The 10 T cell receptor beta chains below were found in one sample sequenced in a study of response to subunit inactivated influenza vaccine. A single record per CDR3 protein comes from TCRdb applying MiXCR to the RT-PCR reads. The top ten clones hold 2.5% to 3.5% of a sample with about 540,000 distinct CDR3 sequences, 20% to 25% of them seen once. This sample also belongs to another study, concerning T cells expressing NK-cell markers. From that report: TCR beta cDNA was generated via 5'RACE template switching incorporating UMIs.

The material sequenced was CD4+ T cells sorted from PBMCs, taken roughly 13 days after vaccination. The receptors were sampled from a man aged 50 or older who received an inactivated influenza vaccine.

The genes are TRBV7-7 and TRBJ2-2; D perhaps matches TRBD2 (5 bases). Trimming removed 5 bases from V and 2 bases from J, with 9 bases in between. Germline lookup yields CDR1 SSHAT and CDR2 FNYEAQ (reference sequence). The CDR3 is made up of 14 amino acids. The CDR3 loop is CASSISENTGELFF. CDR3 bases: TGTGCCAGCAGCATTAGCGAAAACACCGGGGAGCTGTTTTTT.

The V call is TRBV10-1, the J call TRBJ1-6, with D perhaps TRBD1 (6 bases). The CDR3 totals 13 residues. Trimming shortened V by 4 bases and J by 7 bases, and 8 bases separated the two germline ends. Germline V gene lookup returns CDR1 WNHNN and CDR2 SYGVQD (reference sequence). The CDR3 loop is CASSGQVNSPLHF. CDR3 in DNA: TGCGCCAGCAGTGGACAGGTGAATTCACCCCTCCACTTT.

V usage is TRBV20-1 and J usage is TRBJ1-2; maybe TRBD1 (6 bases). The germline V gene has CDR1 DFQATT and CDR2 SNEGSKA (reference sequence). The CDR3 is 12 amino acids. Trimming removed 3 bases from V and 8 bases from J, with 13 bases in between. The CDR3, as DNA: TGCAGTGCTAGTGTACAGGGTGGCGGCTACACCTTC. It specifies CSASVQGGGYTF.

This rearrangement joins TRBV27 to TRBJ2-2, with TRBD1 identical over 9 bases. The CDR3 spans 16 residues. V was pared by 7 bases and J by 4 bases, with 10 bases of the junction left unmatched. Germline lookup yields CDR1 MNHEY and CDR2 SMNVEV (reference sequence). CDR3: CASKDRGIHSTGELFF. The DNA of the CDR3 is TGTGCCAGCAAAGACAGGGGGATTCACAGCACCGGGGAGCTGTTTTTT.

This chain joins TRBV29-1 and TRBJ1-2; no definite D call. This CDR3 region has 12 residues. Germline V gene data show CDR1 as SQVTM and CDR2 as ANQGSEA. Trimming pared 6 bases from V and 3 bases from J, leaving 11 bases between. CDR3 bases: TGCAGCGTCCGTGACATAGACTATGGCTACACCTTC. Amino acid sequence: CSVRDIDYGYTF.

The table lists this clonotype with a few counts. This chain links TRBV29-1 with TRBJ1-1; 11 nucleotides match TRBD1. The CDR3 length is 14 residues. Germline V gene data show CDR1 as SQVTM and CDR2 as ANQGSEA. Trimming cost V 7 bases and J 4 bases; bases outside gene matches: 8. This CDR3 is CSAKPGQGGTEAFF. Written as DNA, the CDR3 is TGCAGCGCTAAGCCGGGACAGGGGGGCACTGAAGCTTTCTTT.

The chain joins TRBV10-3 to TRBJ2-5; TRBD1 matches at 9 bases. Germline V gives CDR1 ENHRY, CDR2 SYGVKD. The CDR3 spans 16 residues. V lost 3 bases to trimming and J lost 4 bases; unmatched junction nucleotides: 9. The CDR3 DNA sequence: TGTGCCATCAGTGACGTAGACAGGGGGTTACGAGAGACCCAGTACTTC. Translating gives CAISDVDRGLRETQYF.

This clonotype was counted a few times. This sequence joins TRBV10-3 and TRBJ2-5, with 11 bases aligning to TRBD1. Per the germline V gene, CDR1 is ENHRY and CDR2 is SYGVKD. V lost 3 bases and J lost 5; bases outside the gene matches: 5. The CDR3 totals 15 residues. This CDR3 reads CAISEGQGARETQYF. CDR3 in DNA: TGTGCCATCAGTGAAGGACAGGGGGCCAGGGAGACCCAGTACTTC.

V and J are TRBV11-2 and TRBJ2-6; D is ambiguous. V was trimmed by 2 bases and J by 4 bases, leaving 3 bases between them. Germline CDR1 SGHAT, CDR2 FQNNGV. The CDR3 is 13 amino acids. This chain's CDR3 is CASSLQGANVLTF. In DNA, the CDR3 is TGTGCCAGCAGCTTACAGGGGGCCAACGTCCTGACTTTC.

The chain carries TRBV9 and TRBJ2-7; D ambiguous. Trimming shortened V by 0 bases and J by 2 bases, and 9 bases separated the two germline ends. The CDR3 is 14 residues long. The germline gives CDR1 SGDLS, CDR2 YYNGEE. The CDR3 DNA reads TGTGCCAGCAGCGTAGATTACGGTCCCTACGAGCAGTACTTC. Translated, it gives CASSVDYGPYEQYF.